Below, 27 T cell receptor beta chains from the same sample are listed, as sequenced in a study of T-cell reconstitution after alpha-beta-depleted transplantation in children. Library preparation (for TCRbeta) was performed with unique molecular identifiers. Each CDR3 protein gets one entry after TCRdb re-called the PCR reads with MiXCR. The data hold about 98,000 distinct CDR3 sequences, with under 9% observed a single time. Sample: PBMCs, taken before TCRalphabeta/CD19-depleted stem cell transplant. All receptors derive from a boy between 2 and 15 years old with acute lymphoblastic leukemia, due to receive a stem cell transplant.

The CDR3 bases are TGTGCCAGCAGTTACTTGGCGGGCTTTAATGAAAAACTGTTTTTT. Translating gives CASSYLAGFNEKLFF. V and J are TRBV6-5 and TRBJ1-4; D is unresolved. In germline, CDR1 is MNHEY, CDR2 SVGAGI. The CDR3 contains 15 residues. V gave up 1 base and J gave up 4 bases, with 10 bases separating them.

This clonotype was seen ten or more times. This chain links TRBV10-2 with TRBJ1-6; D perhaps matches TRBD1 (5 bases). Looked up from germline, CDR1 is WSHSY and CDR2 is SAAADI. The CDR3 runs 14 residues. V lost 6 bases and J 1 base, leaving 7 bases between the germline ends. The chain's CDR3 is CASRGESYNSPLHF. CDR3 coding DNA: TGCGCCAGCAGGGGGGAGTCCTATAATTCACCCCTCCACTTT.

Ten or more counts support this clonotype. The gene calls are TRBV6-2 or TRBV6-3 and TRBJ2-5, with D perhaps TRBD2 (6 bases). Germline CDR1 is MNHEY and CDR2 is SVGEGT. V gave up 6 bases and J gave up 2 bases, with 10 bases separating them. The CDR3 extends over 13 amino acids. CDR3 sequence reads: CASSSGEQETQYF. CDR3 bases: TGTGCCAGCAGCTCGGGGGAACAAGAGACCCAGTACTTC.

Ten or more counts support this clonotype. The rearrangement joins TRBV5-6 to TRBJ1-1, with D uncertain. Germline CDR1 reads SGHDT; CDR2 reads YYEEEE. The V and J ends lost 4 bases and 7 bases respectively, with 23 bases between them. The CDR3 loop spans 16 amino acids. The CDR3 DNA sequence: TGTGCCAGCAGCACCTCCGAAAGCTCTTTCTTCCTTGAAGCTTTCTTT. Protein: CASSTSESSFFLEAFF. The full variable domain, its missing parts supplied by reference TRBV5-6 and TRBJ1-1, is DAGVTQSPTHLIKTRGQQVTLRCSPKSGHDTVSWYQQALGQGPQFIFQYYEEEERQRGNFPDRFSGHQFPNYSSELNVNALLLGDSALYLCASSTSESSFFLEAFFGQGTRLTVV.

This clonotype came up many times. V and J are TRBV20-1 and TRBJ2-7; TRBD1 is a possible D gene (6 bases). The germline V and J ends were trimmed by 3 bases and 7 bases, with 13 bases remaining between them. The CDR3 contains 12 residues. Germline lookup yields CDR1 DFQATT and CDR2 SNEGSKA (reference sequence). CDR3: CSASPRGWEQYF. DNA for the CDR3: TGCAGTGCTAGCCCCAGGGGCTGGGAGCAGTACTTC.

This clonotype was detected only a few times. The V gene is TRBV15, the J gene TRBJ1-3; no clear D gene. The germline V and J ends were trimmed by 5 bases and 1 base, with 9 bases remaining between them. The CDR3 totals 14 residues. Germline values: CDR1 LNHNV, CDR2 YYDKDF (reference sequence). The CDR3, as DNA: TGTGCCACCAGCGCCGGAGTTTCTGGAAACACCATATATTTT. Protein: CATSAGVSGNTIYF.

This clonotype has only a few counts. The chain is built from TRBV20-1 and TRBJ2-1; D is perhaps TRBD1 (5 bases). CDR3 length: 14 residues. Germline lookup yields CDR1 DFQATT and CDR2 SNEGSKA (reference sequence). V lost 5 bases and J lost 3, with 14 bases in between. The DNA of the CDR3 is TGCAGTGCTCAATACAGGACGGACTACAATGAGCAGTTCTTC. Its translation is CSAQYRTDYNEQFF.

This clonotype was counted a few times. This chain links TRBV18 with TRBJ2-1; 8 bases line up with TRBD1. The CDR3 is 14 amino acids. Germline-derived CDR1 and CDR2 are KGHSH and LQKENI. V trimming: 3 bases; J trimming: 9 bases; junction bases outside the gene matches: 7. The CDR3 sequence is CASSPPQGAGEQFF. Here the CDR3 DNA reads TGTGCCAGCTCACCTCCCCAGGGGGCGGGTGAGCAGTTCTTC.

This clonotype came up a few times. V and J are TRBV29-1 and TRBJ2-2; 8 bases match TRBD2. The length of the CDR3 is 15 residues. The J segment lost 4 bases and the V segment lost 7 bases, leaving 11 bases of the junction unmatched. Germline loops: CDR1 SQVTM, CDR2 ANQGSEA. CDR3 sequence: CSAGGGASGTGELFF. In nucleotides, the CDR3 is TGCAGCGCCGGGGGGGGGGCATCTGGCACCGGGGAGCTGTTTTTT.

This clonotype turned up a few times. The CDR3 region is CASSTRTGPGNQPQHF. Written as DNA, the CDR3 is TGTGCCAGTAGTACCCGGACAGGGCCAGGGAATCAGCCCCAGCATTTT. The chain recombines TRBV19 with TRBJ1-5, with 8 bases aligning to TRBD1. Germline loops: CDR1 LNHDA, CDR2 SQIVND (reference sequence). V was pared by 4 bases and J by 4 bases, with 9 bases of the junction left unmatched. This CDR3 spans 16 amino acids.

This clonotype was seen more than once but under ten times. This chain connects TRBV10-3 to TRBJ2-3, with 14 bases lining up with TRBD2. The germline gives CDR1 ENHRY, CDR2 SYGVKD. With V trimmed by 3 bases and J by 5 bases, 4 bases remained unmatched. The CDR3 runs to 16 residues. CDR3 in DNA: TGTGCCATCAGTGACCGACTAGCGGGGGGGAAAGATACGCAGTATTTT. Encoded protein: CAISDRLAGGKDTQYF.

The sample holds one count of this clonotype. J is TRBJ1-5 and V is TRBV19, with TRBD1 matching over 11 bases. The CDR3 is 15 residues long. Germline CDR1 LNHDA, CDR2 SQIVND (reference sequence). J was trimmed by 1 base and V by 4 bases; bases with no gene match: 0. CDR3 bases: TGTGCCAGTAGTAGGACAGGGGGCAGCAATCAGCCCCAGCATTTT. Translation: CASSRTGGSNQPQHF.

Ten or more counts support this clonotype. The genes are TRBV5-6 and TRBJ1-1; D unclear. This CDR3 comprises 12 residues. Germline V lookup: CDR1 SGHDT, CDR2 YYEEEE. Trimming took off 4 bases at V and 1 base at J, with 5 bases between the two ends. The CDR3 nucleotides read TGTGCCAGCAGCCCAGGGAACACTGAAGCTTTCTTT. It codes for CASSPGNTEAFF.

This clonotype has a handful of counts. This chain uses TRBV5-1 with TRBJ2-5, with TRBD2 matching over 8 bases. Germline values: CDR1 SGHRS, CDR2 YFSETQ. The CDR3 spans 17 residues. J gave up 7 bases and V 0 bases, and 14 bases lay outside the gene matches. The DNA of the CDR3 is TGCGCCAGCAGCTTGGCGGGGCGGGGGGCCCCTATTGGGACCCAGTACTTC. It yields the protein CASSLAGRGAPIGTQYF.

This clonotype appeared many times. V usage is TRBV24-1 and J usage is TRBJ2-1; 11 nucleotides line up with TRBD2. The CDR3 runs 16 residues. Losses at the gene ends were 3 bases for V and 6 bases for J; bases not matched to a gene: 6. The germline V gene encodes CDR1 KGHDR and CDR2 SFDVKD. DNA of the CDR3: TGTGCCACCAGTGATCCGTTAGCGGGGGGGAGCAATGAGCAGTTCTTC. Translated, it gives CATSDPLAGGSNEQFF.

The rearrangement joins TRBV20-1 to TRBJ2-7, with D perhaps matching TRBD2 (5 bases). V lost 7 bases to trimming and J lost 0 bases, with 7 bases between them. This CDR3 has 11 residues. Per germline, CDR1 DFQATT and CDR2 SNEGSKA (reference sequence). The CDR3 is CSGESSYEQYF. The CDR3 nucleotides are TGCAGTGGGGAGAGCTCCTACGAGCAGTACTTC.

This clonotype was counted many times. The chain combines TRBV12-3 or TRBV12-4 with TRBJ2-2; unclear D gene. V lost 5 bases and J lost 2, with 6 bases in between. This CDR3 has 13 residues. CDR3 DNA sequence: TGTGCCAGCAGTCCCTCAAACACCGGGGAGCTGTTTTTT. Translating it yields CASSPSNTGELFF.

This clonotype appeared a single time. One end of the junction fails to match germline, which may point to a read error. This chain uses TRBV18 with TRBJ1-4, with no clear D. CDR3 length equals 13 residues. Germline assignment: CDR1 KGHSH and CDR2 LQKENI. DNA of the CDR3: TGTGCCAGCTCACCTAGGGCTAATGAAACACTGTTTTTT. Protein product: CASSPRANETLFF.

In its sample, this clonotype was seen many times. The chain is built from TRBV9 and TRBJ2-5, with TRBD1 matching over 9 bases. Trimming at V came to 4 bases and at J to 5 bases, leaving 9 bases not matched to a gene. In germline, CDR1 is SGDLS, CDR2 YYNGEE. This CDR3 region has 15 residues. This CDR3 reads CASSPGTGWVETQYF. The CDR3 nucleotides read TGTGCCAGCAGCCCAGGGACAGGGTGGGTGGAGACCCAGTACTTC.

To note about this clonotype: A much larger clone is a single base away; this may be a read error. V is TRBV4-1 and J is TRBJ1-2; D unclear. Per the germline V gene, CDR1 is MGHRA and CDR2 is YSYEKL. The CDR3 contains 13 residues. The CDR3 region is CASSQGWLYGHTF. Written as DNA, the CDR3 is TGCGCCAGCAGCCAAGGATGGCTCTATGGCCACACCTTC.

This sequence joins TRBV18 and TRBJ2-7; weak D call: TRBD1 (6 bases). Germline CDR1 is KGHSH and CDR2 is LQKENI. V lost 1 base to trimming and J lost 0 bases, with 16 bases between them. The CDR3 totals 17 residues. CDR3 loop: CASSPRGQGPLSYEQYF. DNA of the CDR3: TGTGCCAGCTCACCACGGGGTCAGGGGCCCCTCTCCTACGAGCAGTACTTC.

Only a few counts were recorded for this clonotype. The chain links TRBV7-2 to TRBJ1-5, with TRBD1 identical over 9 bases. The trim removed 0 bases at V and 8 bases at J, leaving 5 bases unmatched. This CDR3 spans 15 amino acids. Germline CDR1 SGHTA, CDR2 FQGNSA. In nucleotides, the CDR3 is TGTGCCAGCAGCTTAGCGGGACAGGGACACAAGCCCCAGCATTTT. Translating it yields CASSLAGQGHKPQHF.

This clonotype was observed a handful of times. The chain couples TRBV5-1 to TRBJ2-7; 7 bases are a match to TRBD1. With 3 bases clipped from V and 1 base from J, the junction kept 7 bases outside the gene matches. Germline CDR1 SGHRS, CDR2 YFSETQ. CDR3 length: 15 residues. The DNA of the CDR3 is TGCGCCAGCAGCTCCGACAGGGTCCCTTCCTACGAGCAGTACTTC. This codes for CASSSDRVPSYEQYF.

This rearrangement joins TRBV5-1 to TRBJ1-1; D gene uncertain. Germline-derived CDR1 and CDR2 are SGHRS and YFSETQ. The CDR3 is 14 amino acids. V lost 2 bases and J lost 1, with 9 bases in between. The CDR3 DNA reads TGCGCCAGCAGCTTAAACCAGCAGAACACTGAAGCTTTCTTT. Its translation: CASSLNQQNTEAFF.

V gene TRBV20-1 combines with J gene TRBJ2-5; no definite D call. Trimming shortened V by 5 bases and J by 8 bases, and 12 bases separated the two germline ends. Germline CDR1 is DFQATT and CDR2 is SNEGSKA (reference sequence). The CDR3 is made up of 11 amino acids. Here the CDR3 reads CSAPFAGTQYF. DNA of the CDR3: TGCAGTGCTCCCTTTGCTGGAACCCAGTACTTC.

This clonotype was seen at least ten times. This chain joins TRBV7-6 and TRBJ2-1; tentatively, D is TRBD2 (5 bases). Germline V CDR1 and CDR2: SGHVS, FNYEAQ. V was clipped by 5 bases and J by 6 bases, with 20 bases between them. CDR3 length: 16 amino acids. DNA for the CDR3: TGTGCCAGCAGCGACTATCAGGCTGTGGCCTCCAATGAGCAGTTCTTC. Amino acid sequence: CASSDYQAVASNEQFF.

This clonotype was detected ten times or more. The chain combines TRBV5-1 with TRBJ1-1; tentative D call: TRBD1 (6 bases). Germline assignment: CDR1 SGHRS and CDR2 YFSETQ. V lost 9 bases to trimming and J lost 3 bases, with 18 bases between them. The CDR3 is 14 amino acids. In nucleotides, the CDR3 is TGCGCCATCCCTAGGACAGACCCGGACACTGAAGCTTTCTTT. It codes for CAIPRTDPDTEAFF.